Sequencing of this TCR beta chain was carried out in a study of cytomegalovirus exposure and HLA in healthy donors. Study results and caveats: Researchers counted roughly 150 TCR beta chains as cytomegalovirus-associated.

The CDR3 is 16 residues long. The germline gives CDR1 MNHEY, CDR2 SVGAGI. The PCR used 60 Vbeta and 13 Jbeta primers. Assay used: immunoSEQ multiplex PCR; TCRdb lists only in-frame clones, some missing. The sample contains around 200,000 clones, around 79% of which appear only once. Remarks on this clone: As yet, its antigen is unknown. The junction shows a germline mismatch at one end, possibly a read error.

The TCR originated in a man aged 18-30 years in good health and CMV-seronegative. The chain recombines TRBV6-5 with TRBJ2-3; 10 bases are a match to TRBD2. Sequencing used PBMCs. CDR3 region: CASSHSGLAATDTQYF. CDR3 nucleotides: TGTGCCAGCAGTCACTCCGGACTAGCGGCCACAGATACGCAGTATTTT.